A single sample gave rise to the 16 T cell receptor beta chains below, sequenced in a study of cytomegalovirus exposure and HLA in healthy donors. The PCR was carried out with 60 Vbeta primers and 13 Jbeta primers. The assay was immunoSEQ multiplex PCR, and TCRdb's table has in-frame clones only and misses some. The sample carries 150,000 to 200,000 clones, about 65% recorded once. The sequencing sample was made of PBMCs. Receptors were obtained from a man aged 35-49 years in good health and CMV-seropositive.

The J gene is TRBJ1-1, the V gene TRBV4-1; D is ambiguous. There are 17 residues in the CDR3. Germline CDR1 reads MGHRA; CDR2 reads YSYEKL. V lost 1 base to trimming and J lost 1 base, with 16 bases between them. CDR3 nucleotide sequence: TGCGCCAGCAGCCAAGTAGGAGTAGGGAGGAGGAACACTGAAGCTTTCTTT. Encoded protein: CASSQVGVGRRNTEAFF.

This clone was counted once. The V gene is TRBV9, the J gene TRBJ1-3; unclear D gene. Trimming removed 4 bases at V and 8 bases at J, with 19 bases between. This CDR3 is 15 amino acids long. Germline V gene data show CDR1 as SGDLS and CDR2 as YYNGEE. The CDR3 loop is CASSPTIGKEDTIYF. CDR3 bases: TGTGCCAGCAGCCCCACCATAGGTAAAGAGGACACCATATATTTT.

This chain links TRBV11-2 with TRBJ2-7, with unresolved D. This CDR3 contains 15 residues. Germline loops: CDR1 SGHAT, CDR2 FQNNGV. V lost 2 bases and J lost 0, with 11 bases in between. CDR3 protein: CASSLSSRSSYEQYF. The CDR3 DNA reads TGTGCCAGCAGCTTAAGCTCTCGGAGCTCCTACGAGCAGTACTTC. Complete variable domain (other parts from reference TRBV11-2 and TRBJ2-7): EAGVAQSPRYKIIEKRQSVAFWCNPISGHATLYWYQQILGQGPKLLIQFQNNGVVDDSQLPKDRFSAERLKGVDSTLKIQPAKLEDSAVYLCASSLSSRSSYEQYFGPGTRLTVT.

The chain is built from TRBV29-1 and TRBJ1-1, with 7 nucleotides matching TRBD1. Germline V CDR1 and CDR2: SQVTM, ANQGSEA. The V segment lost 7 bases and the J segment 4 bases; nucleotides outside the gene matches: 9. This CDR3 has 13 residues. The CDR3 bases are TGCAGCGGCTCCTACAGGGGAACCACTGAAGCTTTCTTT. Its translation is CSGSYRGTTEAFF. Full variable domain (remainder filled in from reference TRBV29-1 and TRBJ1-1): SAVISQKPSRDICQRGTSLTIQCQVDSQVTMMFWYRQQPGQSLTLIATANQGSEATYESGFVIDKFPISRPNLTFSTLTVSNMSPEDSSIYLCSGSYRGTTEAFFGQGTRLTVV.

V and J are TRBV2 and TRBJ1-3; TRBD1 agrees at 8 bases. The length of the CDR3 is 15 residues. Germline V CDR1 and CDR2: SNHLY, FYNNEI. V lost 6 bases and J lost 4; bases outside the gene matches: 8. CDR3 residues: CASSPGQASGNTIYF. The DNA for the CDR3 is TGTGCCAGCAGCCCGGGACAGGCTTCGGGAAACACCATATATTTT.

The chain employs TRBV9 and TRBJ2-5; 7 bases are shared with TRBD2. The CDR3 extends over 13 amino acids. V lost 5 bases and J lost 4; bases outside the gene matches: 5. Germline V gene sequence: CDR1 SGDLS, CDR2 YYNGEE. Here the CDR3 DNA reads TGTGCCAGCAGGGGCAGGGAGGGAGAGACCCAGTACTTC. Translation: CASRGREGETQYF.

The J gene is TRBJ1-2, the V gene TRBV4-2; D is ambiguous. V was clipped by 0 bases and J by 7 bases, with 15 bases between them. CDR1 is LGHNA, CDR2 YNFKEQ, per germline. The CDR3 loop spans 15 amino acids. The CDR3 nucleotides are TGTGCCAGCAGCCAAGATTTAAGGCAGGCCGTTGGCTACACCTTC. Amino acid sequence: CASSQDLRQAVGYTF.

The chain carries TRBV6-1 and TRBJ2-6, with a weak D call TRBD2 (5 bases). V lost 4 bases, J lost 0 bases, and 16 bases lay in between. The CDR3 spans 18 residues. Germline lookup yields CDR1 MNHNS and CDR2 SASEGT. The CDR3 is CASSGPRQGSSGANVLTF. In DNA, the CDR3 is TGTGCCAGCAGTGGGCCCCGGCAAGGGAGCTCTGGGGCCAACGTCCTGACTTTC.

The chain recombines TRBV5-4 with TRBJ2-7; 11 nucleotides align to TRBD2. Unmatched junction bases numbered 8, after V lost 2 bases and J lost 7 bases. CDR3 length: 15 residues. The germline gives CDR1 SGHNT, CDR2 YYREEE (reference sequence). CDR3 loop: CASSLTSGGRGEQYF. DNA of the CDR3: TGTGCCAGCAGCTTAACTAGCGGGGGCCGGGGGGAGCAGTACTTC.

This rearrangement joins TRBV13 to TRBJ2-3; the D is unclear. This CDR3 is built from 17 residues. From germline, CDR1 is PRHDT and CDR2 FYEKMQ (reference sequence). Trimming cost V 3 bases and J 4 bases, with 20 bases left between them. CDR3 bases: TGTGCCAGCAGCTTTGGTTCGGTGACCCGCACAGCAGATACGCAGTATTTT. It codes for CASSFGSVTRTADTQYF.

The chain carries TRBV5-6 and TRBJ2-7; D uncertain. CDR3 length equals 14 residues. Germline CDR1 SGHDT, CDR2 YYEEEE. V lost 4 bases to trimming and J lost 5 bases, with 16 bases between them. CDR3 sequence reads: CASSNFSVTNEQYF. As DNA, the CDR3 is TGTGCCAGCAGCAACTTCAGCGTTACGAACGAGCAGTACTTC. Together with reference TRBV5-6 and TRBJ2-7, the CDR3 gives the full variable domain: DAGVTQSPTHLIKTRGQQVTLRCSPKSGHDTVSWYQQALGQGPQFIFQYYEEEERQRGNFPDRFSGHQFPNYSSELNVNALLLGDSALYLCASSNFSVTNEQYFGPGTRLTVT.

V usage is TRBV6-1 and J usage is TRBJ1-2, with D unclear. Deletions cut 1 base from V and 4 bases from J, with 10 bases between. Per germline, CDR1 MNHNS and CDR2 SASEGT. The CDR3 runs 14 residues. The CDR3 sequence is CASSEGARIYGYTF. CDR3 nucleotide sequence: TGTGCCAGCAGTGAAGGGGCCAGAATCTATGGCTACACCTTC.

The J gene is TRBJ1-5, the V gene TRBV19, with D perhaps matching TRBD1 (5 bases). This CDR3 spans 16 amino acids. V shed 5 bases and J shed 5 bases, with 19 bases lying between them. In germline, CDR1 is LNHDA, CDR2 SQIVND (reference sequence). The CDR3 is CASSSRDSGVYQPQHF. The CDR3 region has the DNA TGTGCCAGTAGTTCCCGGGACTCCGGCGTCTATCAGCCCCAGCATTTT.

This clone was detected once. The genes are TRBV19 and TRBJ1-6; perhaps TRBD1 as D (5 bases). V was shortened by 5 bases and J by 6 bases, with 11 bases between the two germline ends. There are 14 residues in the CDR3. The V gene's germline CDR1 is LNHDA and CDR2 SQIVND (reference sequence). The CDR3 DNA sequence: TGTGCCAGTAGTCAGCGACAGTCTAATTCACCCCTCCACTTT. Translating it yields CASSQRQSNSPLHF.

This CDR3 is CASRSTGGRGYTF. For the CDR3, the DNA is TGCGCCAGCAGATCGACAGGGGGAAGAGGCTACACCTTC. The chain employs TRBV4-3 and TRBJ1-2, with 9 bases matching TRBD1. The CDR3 has 13 amino acids. V lost 6 bases and J lost 8; bases outside the gene matches: 7. CDR1 and CDR2 from the germline V gene are LGHNA and YSLEER.

The chain has TRBV5-1 and TRBJ1-1, with TRBD1 as a possible D gene (5 bases). CDR1 and CDR2 from the germline V gene are SGHRS and YFSETQ. This CDR3 comprises 14 residues. Trimming cost V 4 bases and J 3 bases, with 13 bases left between them. The CDR3 DNA reads TGCGCCAGCAGCGGGACGGGGAGGGACACTGAAGCTTTCTTT. Amino acid sequence: CASSGTGRDTEAFF.